This T cell receptor beta chain derives from a study of T-cell memory formation after mild COVID-19. MiXCR, run by TCRdb on the 5' RACE reads, gives a single entry per CDR3 protein. The sample consists of under 300,000 distinct CDR3 sequences, roughly 15% of them appearing once. This clonotype was counted many times. Per the germline V gene, CDR1 is SGHTA and CDR2 is FQGNSA. Trimming took 3 bases from V and 1 from J, leaving 15 bases between them. There are 16 residues in the CDR3. Sequencing input: PBMCs or a T cell subset sorted from them (not recorded which). This chain links TRBV7-2 with TRBJ2-5; a weak D match, TRBD1 (6 bases). This TCR was sampled from a young man who had mild COVID-19 (a few samples of this study predate the infection). Cell type and time point are not known. CDR3 nucleotides: TGTGCCAGCAGCTTCAGGCAGGGGCTCACCCAAGAGACCCAGTACTTC. It codes for CASSFRQGLTQETQYF.